A selection of T cell receptor beta chains follows, all from one sample in a study of blood T cell repertoires in COVID-19. Assay used: immunoSEQ multiplex PCR; TCRdb lists only in-frame clones, some missing. The repertoire holds roughly 210,000 clones, roughly nine tenths seen once, with about 1.8% in the top ten. The sample was peripheral blood. Every receptor here comes from a man in his 70s with acute or convalescent COVID-19. Each CDR3 is given with its conserved first and last residue. The D gene is left open where the match is weak. The size entry is marked missing in some rows and otherwise reads once, few, many or a size class.

V	D	size	J	CDR3	DNA
TRBV6-1	TRBD1	NA	TRBJ2-7	CASSEAQGAGEQYF	TGTGCCAGCAGTGAAGCACAGGGGGCGGGGGAGCAGTACTTC
TRBV3-1/TRBV3-2	TRBD2	NA	TRBJ2-1	CASSPRASGVGGGHNEQFF	TGTGCCAGCAGCCCACGAGCTAGCGGGGTGGGTGGGGGACACAATGAGCAGTTCTTC
TRBV19	TRBD1	NA	TRBJ2-7	CASTLKIGQGYEQYF	TGTGCCAGTACCCTCAAAATAGGACAGGGTTACGAGCAGTACTTC
TRBV5-4	NA	few	TRBJ2-2	CASSLTGSNTGELFF	TGTGCCAGCAGCCTGACAGGTTCGAACACCGGGGAGCTGTTTTTT
TRBV14	NA	NA	TRBJ1-1	CASSLSQGRNTEAFF	TGTGCCAGCAGCCTTAGTCAGGGGAGGAACACTGAAGCTTTCTTT
TRBV12-3/TRBV12-4	NA	NA	TRBJ1-5	CATKGGLNQPQHF	TGTGCCACCAAGGGAGGTCTCAATCAGCCCCAGCATTTT
TRBV15	TRBD1	NA	TRBJ1-4	CATSGNRGTNEKLFF	TGTGCCACCAGCGGAAACAGGGGAACTAATGAAAAACTGTTTTTT
TRBV24-1	NA	NA	TRBJ2-5	CATSEVGAGTQYF	TGTGCCACCAGTGAGGTAGGGGCCGGGACCCAGTACTTC
TRBV9	NA	NA	TRBJ2-5	CASSKQVQETQYF	TGTGCCAGCAGCAAACAGGTCCAAGAGACCCAGTACTTC
TRBV5-4	TRBD2	NA	TRBJ2-3	CASSWGGVADTQYF	TGTGCCAGCAGCTGGGGAGGGGTGGCAGATACGCAGTATTTT
TRBV7-9	TRBD2	NA	TRBJ2-3	CASSPRTSGITDTQYF	TGTGCCAGCAGCCCTCGGACTAGCGGGATCACAGATACGCAGTATTTT
TRBV11-2	TRBD2	once	TRBJ2-7	CASSLELAGGYEQYF	TGTGCCAGCAGCTTAGAACTAGCGGGAGGGTACGAGCAGTACTTC
TRBV7-3	TRBD1	NA	TRBJ2-5	CASSPPQGETQYF	TGTGCCAGCAGCCCACCACAGGGGGAGACCCAGTACTTC
TRBV28	NA	NA	TRBJ1-4	CASSRSGNEKLFF	TGTGCCAGCAGTCGATCCGGTAATGAAAAACTGTTTTTT
TRBV6-5	NA	NA	TRBJ2-1	CASSWSGGGYNEQFF	TGTGCCAGCAGTTGGTCGGGGGGCGGCTACAATGAGCAGTTCTTC
TRBV11-3	TRBD2	NA	TRBJ2-1	CASSPPGTSGSNEQFF	TGTGCCAGCAGCCCCCCCGGAACTAGCGGGAGCAATGAGCAGTTCTTC